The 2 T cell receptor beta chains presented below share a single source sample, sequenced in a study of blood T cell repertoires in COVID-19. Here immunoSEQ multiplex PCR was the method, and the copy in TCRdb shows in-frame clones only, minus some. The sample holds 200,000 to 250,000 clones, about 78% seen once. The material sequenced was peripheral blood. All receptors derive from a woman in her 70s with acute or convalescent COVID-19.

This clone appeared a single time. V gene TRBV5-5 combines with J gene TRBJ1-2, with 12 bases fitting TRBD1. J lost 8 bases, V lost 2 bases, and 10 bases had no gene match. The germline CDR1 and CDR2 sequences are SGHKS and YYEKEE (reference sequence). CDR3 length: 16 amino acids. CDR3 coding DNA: TGTGCCAGCAGCTTCTACGGGACAGGGGGCTTCAGGGGCTACACCTTC. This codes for CASSFYGTGGFRGYTF.

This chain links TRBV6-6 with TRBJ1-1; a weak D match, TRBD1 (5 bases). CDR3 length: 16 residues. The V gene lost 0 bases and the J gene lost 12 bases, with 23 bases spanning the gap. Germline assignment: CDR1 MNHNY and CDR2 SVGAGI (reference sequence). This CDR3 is CASSYSVQGPNPLSFF. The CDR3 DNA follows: TGTGCCAGCAGTTACTCTGTCCAGGGCCCAAACCCGTTATCTTTCTTT.